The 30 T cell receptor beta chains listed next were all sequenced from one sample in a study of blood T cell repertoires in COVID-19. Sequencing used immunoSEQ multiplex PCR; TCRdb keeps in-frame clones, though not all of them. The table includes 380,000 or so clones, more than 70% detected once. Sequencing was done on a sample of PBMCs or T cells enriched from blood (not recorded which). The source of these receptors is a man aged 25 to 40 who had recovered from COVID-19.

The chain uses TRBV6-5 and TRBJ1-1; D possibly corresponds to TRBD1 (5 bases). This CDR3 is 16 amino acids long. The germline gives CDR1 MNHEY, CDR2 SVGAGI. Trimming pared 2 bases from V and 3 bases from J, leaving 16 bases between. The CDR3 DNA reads TGTGCCAGCAGTTACGGAATGCGGGGGTTGGACACTGAAGCTTTCTTT. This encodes CASSYGMRGLDTEAFF.

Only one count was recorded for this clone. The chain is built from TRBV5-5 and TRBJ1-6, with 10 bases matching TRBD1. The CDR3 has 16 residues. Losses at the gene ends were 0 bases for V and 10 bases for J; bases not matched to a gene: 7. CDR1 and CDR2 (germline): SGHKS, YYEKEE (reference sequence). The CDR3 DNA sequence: TGTGCCAGCAGCTTGGCTCCTGACAGGGGGCAATCACCCCTCCACTTT. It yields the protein CASSLAPDRGQSPLHF. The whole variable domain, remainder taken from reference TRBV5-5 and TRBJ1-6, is DAGVTQSPTHLIKTRGQQVTLRCSPISGHKSVSWYQQVLGQGPQFIFQYYEKEERGRGNFPDRFSARQFPNYSSELNVNALLLGDSALYLCASSLAPDRGQSPLHFGNGTRLTVT.

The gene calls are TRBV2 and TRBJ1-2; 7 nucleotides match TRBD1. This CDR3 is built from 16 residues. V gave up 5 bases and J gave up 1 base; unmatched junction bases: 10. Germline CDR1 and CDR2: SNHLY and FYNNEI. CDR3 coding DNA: TGTGCCAGCAGTAAACCGGGACAGCTGCTTAACTATGGCTACACCTTC. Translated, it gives CASSKPGQLLNYGYTF.

The CDR3 bases are TGTGCCAGCAGCGGGGCAGGGCTCCAGACAGATACGCAGTATTTT. Its translation is CASSGAGLQTDTQYF. This rearrangement joins TRBV5-4 to TRBJ2-3; tentative D call: TRBD1 (5 bases). Germline CDR1 SGHNT, CDR2 YYREEE (reference sequence). This CDR3 is built from 15 residues. Deletions cut 4 bases from V and 3 bases from J, with 15 bases between. The full variable domain, in which reference TRBV5-4 and TRBJ2-3 provide the parts outside the CDR3, is ETGVTQSPTHLIKTRGQQVTLRCSSQSGHNTVSWYQQALGQGPQFIFQYYREEENGRGNFPPRFSGLQFPNYSSELNVNALELDDSALYLCASSGAGLQTDTQYFGPGTRLTVL.

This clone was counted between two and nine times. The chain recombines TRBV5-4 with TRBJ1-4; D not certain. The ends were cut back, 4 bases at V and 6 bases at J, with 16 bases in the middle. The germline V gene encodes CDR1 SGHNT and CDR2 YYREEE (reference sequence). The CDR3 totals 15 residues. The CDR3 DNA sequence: TGTGCCAGCAGCCGTGGCCCCCTTGAGGATGAAAAACTGTTTTTT. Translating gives CASSRGPLEDEKLFF.

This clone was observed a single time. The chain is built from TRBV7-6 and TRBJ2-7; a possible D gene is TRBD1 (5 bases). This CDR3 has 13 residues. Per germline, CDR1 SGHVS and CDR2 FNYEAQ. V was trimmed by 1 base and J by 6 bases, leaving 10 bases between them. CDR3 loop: CASSLDQGSEQYF. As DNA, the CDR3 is TGTGCCAGCAGCTTAGACCAGGGAAGCGAGCAGTACTTC.

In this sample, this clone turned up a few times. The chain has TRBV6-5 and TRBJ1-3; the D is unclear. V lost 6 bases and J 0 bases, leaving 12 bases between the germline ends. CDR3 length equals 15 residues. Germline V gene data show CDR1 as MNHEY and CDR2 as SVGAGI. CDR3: CASRIDSSSGNTIYF. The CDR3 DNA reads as TGTGCCAGCAGAATTGACTCCAGCTCTGGAAACACCATATATTTT.

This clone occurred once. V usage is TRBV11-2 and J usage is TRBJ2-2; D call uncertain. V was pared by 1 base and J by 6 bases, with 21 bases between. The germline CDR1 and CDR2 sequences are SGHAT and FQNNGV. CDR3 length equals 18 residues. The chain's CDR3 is CASSLGWFSQARSGELFF. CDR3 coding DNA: TGTGCCAGCAGCTTAGGATGGTTCAGCCAGGCAAGATCCGGGGAGCTGTTTTTT.

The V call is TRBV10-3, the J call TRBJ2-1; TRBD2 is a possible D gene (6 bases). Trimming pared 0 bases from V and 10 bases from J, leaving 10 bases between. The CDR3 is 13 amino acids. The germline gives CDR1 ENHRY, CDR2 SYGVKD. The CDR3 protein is CAISESGGDEQFF. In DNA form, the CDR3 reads TGTGCCATCAGTGAGTCCGGGGGAGACGAGCAGTTCTTC.

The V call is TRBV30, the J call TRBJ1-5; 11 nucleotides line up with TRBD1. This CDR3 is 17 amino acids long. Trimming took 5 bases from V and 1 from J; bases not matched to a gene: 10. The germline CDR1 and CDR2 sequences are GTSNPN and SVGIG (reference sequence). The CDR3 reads CAWGQGASAVSNQPQHF. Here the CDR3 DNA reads TGTGCCTGGGGACAGGGGGCCAGTGCGGTAAGCAATCAGCCCCAGCATTTT.

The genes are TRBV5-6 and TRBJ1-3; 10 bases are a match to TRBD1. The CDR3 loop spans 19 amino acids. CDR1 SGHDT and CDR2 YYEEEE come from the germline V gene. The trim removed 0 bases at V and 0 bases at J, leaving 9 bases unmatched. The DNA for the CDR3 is TGTGCCAGCAGCTTGGGGACAGGGGGTTTCTTCTCCTCTGGAAACACCATATATTTT. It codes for CASSLGTGGFFSSGNTIYF.

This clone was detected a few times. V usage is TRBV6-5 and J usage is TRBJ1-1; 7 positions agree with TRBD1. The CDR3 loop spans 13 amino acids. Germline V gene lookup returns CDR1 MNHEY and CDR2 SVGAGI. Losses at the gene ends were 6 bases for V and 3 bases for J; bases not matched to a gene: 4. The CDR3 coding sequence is TGTGCCAGCAGAAAGACAGGGCACACTGAAGCTTTCTTT. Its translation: CASRKTGHTEAFF.

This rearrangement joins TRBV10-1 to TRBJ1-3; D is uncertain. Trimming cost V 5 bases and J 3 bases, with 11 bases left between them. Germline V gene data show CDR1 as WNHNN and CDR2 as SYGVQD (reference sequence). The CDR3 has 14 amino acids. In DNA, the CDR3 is TGCGCCAGCAGTCCTAATACGCTTGGAAACACCATATATTTT. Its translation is CASSPNTLGNTIYF.

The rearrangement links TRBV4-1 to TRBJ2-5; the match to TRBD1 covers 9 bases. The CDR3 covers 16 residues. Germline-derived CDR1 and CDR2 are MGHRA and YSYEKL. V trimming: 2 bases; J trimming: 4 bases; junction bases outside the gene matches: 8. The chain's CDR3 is CASSQPGQGLGETQYF. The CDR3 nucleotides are TGCGCCAGCAGCCAACCGGGACAGGGTTTGGGAGAGACCCAGTACTTC.

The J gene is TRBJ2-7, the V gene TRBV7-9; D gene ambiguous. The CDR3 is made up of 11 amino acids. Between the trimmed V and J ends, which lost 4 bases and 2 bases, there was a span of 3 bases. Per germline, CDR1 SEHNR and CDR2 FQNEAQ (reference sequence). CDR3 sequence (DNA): TGTGCCAGCAGCTCCACCTACGAGCAGTACTTC. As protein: CASSSTYEQYF.

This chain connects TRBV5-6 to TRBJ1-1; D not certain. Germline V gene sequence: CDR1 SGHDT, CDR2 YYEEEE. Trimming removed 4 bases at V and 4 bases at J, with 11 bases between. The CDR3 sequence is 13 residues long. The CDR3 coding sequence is TGTGCCAGCAGCCCGGGTCCTATCACTGAAGCTTTCTTT. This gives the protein CASSPGPITEAFF.

The CDR3 here is CASSILGNSYNEQFF. The CDR3 DNA follows: TGTGCCAGTAGTATACTAGGCAACTCCTACAATGAGCAGTTCTTC. The chain uses TRBV19 and TRBJ2-1, with D hard to call. V lost 2 bases to trimming and J lost 0 bases, with 8 bases between them. This CDR3 has 15 amino acids. From germline, CDR1 is LNHDA and CDR2 SQIVND (reference sequence).

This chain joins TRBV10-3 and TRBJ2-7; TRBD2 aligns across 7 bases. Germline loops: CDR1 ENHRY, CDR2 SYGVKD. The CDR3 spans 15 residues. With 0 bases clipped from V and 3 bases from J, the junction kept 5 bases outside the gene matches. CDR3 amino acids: CAISESFGGSYEQYF. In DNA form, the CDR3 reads TGTGCCATCAGTGAGTCCTTCGGGGGGAGCTACGAGCAGTACTTC.

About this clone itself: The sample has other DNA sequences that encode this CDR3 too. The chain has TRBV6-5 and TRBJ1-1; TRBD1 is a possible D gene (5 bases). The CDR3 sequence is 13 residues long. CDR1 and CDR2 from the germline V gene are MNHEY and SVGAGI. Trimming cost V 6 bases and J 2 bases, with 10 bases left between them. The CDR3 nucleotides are TGTGCCAGCAGCTCCAGGGAAAACACTGAAGCTTTCTTT. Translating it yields CASSSRENTEAFF.

CDR3 in amino acids: CAWSVRWGRTDTQYF. The CDR3 DNA follows: TGTGCCTGGAGTGTACGATGGGGCAGGACAGATACGCAGTATTTT. This chain links TRBV30 with TRBJ2-3; D may be TRBD1 (5 bases). Trimming left V 0 bases short and J 3 bases short, with 13 bases between. Germline CDR1 and CDR2: GTSNPN and SVGIG (reference sequence). The CDR3 is 15 amino acids.

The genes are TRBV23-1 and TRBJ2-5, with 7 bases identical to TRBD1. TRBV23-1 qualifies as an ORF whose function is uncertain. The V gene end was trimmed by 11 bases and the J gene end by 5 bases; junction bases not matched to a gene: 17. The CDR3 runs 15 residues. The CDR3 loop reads CAGERPGQLRETQYF. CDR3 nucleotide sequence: TGCGCCGGCGAAAGACCGGGACAGTTACGGGAGACCCAGTACTTC.

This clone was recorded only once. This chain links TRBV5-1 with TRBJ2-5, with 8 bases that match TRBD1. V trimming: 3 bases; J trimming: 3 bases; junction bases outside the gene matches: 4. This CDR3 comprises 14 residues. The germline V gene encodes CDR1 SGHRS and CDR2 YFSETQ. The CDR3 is CASSSGQVKETQYF. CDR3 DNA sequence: TGCGCCAGCAGCTCGGGACAGGTGAAAGAGACCCAGTACTTC. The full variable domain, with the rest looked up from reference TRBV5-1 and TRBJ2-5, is KAGVTQTPRYLIKTRGQQVTLSCSPISGHRSVSWYQQTPGQGLQFLFEYFSETQRNKGNFPGRFSGRQFSNSRSEMNVSTLELGDSALYLCASSSGQVKETQYFGPGTRLLVL.

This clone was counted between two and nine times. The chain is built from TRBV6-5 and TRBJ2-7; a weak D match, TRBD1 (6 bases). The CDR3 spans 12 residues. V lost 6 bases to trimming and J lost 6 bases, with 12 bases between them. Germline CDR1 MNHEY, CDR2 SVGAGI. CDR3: CASRGGSSEQYF. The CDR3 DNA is TGTGCCAGCAGAGGGGGAAGTAGCGAGCAGTACTTC.

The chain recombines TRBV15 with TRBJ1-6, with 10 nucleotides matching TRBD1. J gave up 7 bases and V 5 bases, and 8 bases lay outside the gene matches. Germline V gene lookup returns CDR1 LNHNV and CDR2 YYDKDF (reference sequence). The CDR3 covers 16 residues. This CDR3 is CATSLGTGVLNSPLHF. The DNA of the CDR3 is TGTGCCACCAGCCTGGGGACAGGGGTTTTGAATTCACCCCTCCACTTT.

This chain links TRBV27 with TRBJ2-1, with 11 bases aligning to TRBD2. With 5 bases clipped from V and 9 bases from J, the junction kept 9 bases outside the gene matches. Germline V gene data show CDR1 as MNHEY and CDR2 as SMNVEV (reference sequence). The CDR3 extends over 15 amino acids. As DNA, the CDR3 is TGTGCCAGCAGTACACCGGGACTAGCGGATCCTGAGCAGTTCTTC. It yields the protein CASSTPGLADPEQFF.

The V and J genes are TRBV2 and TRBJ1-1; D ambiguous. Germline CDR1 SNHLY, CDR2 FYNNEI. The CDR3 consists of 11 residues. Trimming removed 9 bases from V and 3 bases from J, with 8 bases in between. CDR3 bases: TGTGCCAGTCAGGTGGACACTGAAGCTTTCTTT. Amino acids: CASQVDTEAFF.

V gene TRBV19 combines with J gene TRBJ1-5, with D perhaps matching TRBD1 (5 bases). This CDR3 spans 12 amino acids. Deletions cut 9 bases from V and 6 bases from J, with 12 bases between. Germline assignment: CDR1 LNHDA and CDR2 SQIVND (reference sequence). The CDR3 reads CASQGVGQPQHF. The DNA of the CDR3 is TGTGCCAGCCAGGGTGTAGGTCAGCCCCAGCATTTT.

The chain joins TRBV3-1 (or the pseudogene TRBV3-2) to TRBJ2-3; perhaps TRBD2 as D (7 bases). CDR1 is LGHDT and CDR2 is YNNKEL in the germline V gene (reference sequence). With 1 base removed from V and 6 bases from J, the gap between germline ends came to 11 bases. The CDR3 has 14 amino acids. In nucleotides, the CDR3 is TGTGCCAGCAGCCAAGGCGGGGGCCGGGATACGCAGTATTTT. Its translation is CASSQGGGRDTQYF.

The CDR3, as DNA: TGTGCCAGCAGCCAGGACCCCGGACTAGCGGGGGGGCGGTGGACAGATACGCAGTATTTT. This translates into CASSQDPGLAGGRWTDTQYF. The chain couples TRBV3-1 (or the pseudogene TRBV3-2) to TRBJ2-3; 15 bases align to TRBD2. The CDR3 is 20 residues long. Per the germline V gene, CDR1 is LGHDT and CDR2 is YNNKEL (reference sequence). J was trimmed by 3 bases and V by 3 bases; bases with no gene match: 13.

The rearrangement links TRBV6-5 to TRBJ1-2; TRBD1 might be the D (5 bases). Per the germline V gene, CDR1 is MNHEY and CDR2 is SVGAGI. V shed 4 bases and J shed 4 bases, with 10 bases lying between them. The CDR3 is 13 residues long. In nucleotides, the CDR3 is TGTGCCAGCAGTTCGGGACTGCGCTATGGCTACACCTTC. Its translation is CASSSGLRYGYTF.